The 25 T cell receptor beta chains below all came from one sample that was sequenced in a study of cytomegalovirus exposure and HLA in healthy donors. The PCR was carried out with 60 Vbeta primers and 13 Jbeta primers. The repertoire was sequenced with immunoSEQ multiplex PCR; TCRdb's copy has only in-frame clones and lacks some. The sample lists around 120,000 clones; about 81% were seen once. Sequences were obtained from PBMCs. These receptors came from a woman in her thirties or forties in good health and CMV-seropositive.

V gene TRBV6-5 combines with J gene TRBJ2-1, with a weak D call TRBD2 (6 bases). The CDR3 is 14 amino acids. Germline assignment: CDR1 MNHEY and CDR2 SVGAGI. Between the trimmed V and J ends, which lost 4 bases and 4 bases, there was a span of 11 bases. The DNA for the CDR3 is TGTGCCAGCAGTTTGGGGGGTAGGTACAATGAGCAGTTCTTC. The encoded protein is CASSLGGRYNEQFF.

V and J are TRBV19 and TRBJ1-1; no reliable D call. V was clipped by 5 bases and J by 0 bases, with 4 bases between them. This CDR3 has 12 amino acids. Germline CDR1 reads LNHDA; CDR2 reads SQIVND (reference sequence). As DNA, the CDR3 is TGTGCCAGTAGTTCCATGAACACTGAAGCTTTCTTT. Protein: CASSSMNTEAFF.

The genes are TRBV28 and TRBJ2-3; maybe TRBD2 (5 bases). The CDR3 has 15 residues. Per germline, CDR1 MDHEN and CDR2 SYDVKM. Trimming removed 5 bases from V and 4 bases from J, with 16 bases in between. The CDR3 region is CASSPAVGVSDTQYF. The CDR3 DNA reads TGTGCCAGCAGTCCGGCCGTCGGGGTGTCAGATACGCAGTATTTT.

The chain has TRBV7-2 and TRBJ2-5, with D hard to call. V was shortened by 4 bases and J by 4 bases, with 16 bases between the two germline ends. Germline V gene sequence: CDR1 SGHTA, CDR2 FQGNSA. The CDR3 runs to 15 residues. The CDR3, as DNA: TGTGCCAGCAGCTCCCTCCGTGCGGTTGGAGAGACCCAGTACTTC. As protein: CASSSLRAVGETQYF.

The chain carries TRBV27 and TRBJ1-4; D is possibly TRBD1 (6 bases). CDR1 is MNHEY and CDR2 is SMNVEV in the germline V gene (reference sequence). The ends were cut back, 5 bases at V and 3 bases at J, with 22 bases in the middle. This CDR3 spans 18 amino acids. Here the CDR3 reads CASSPAMGRTDPNEKLFF. The CDR3 DNA sequence: TGTGCCAGCAGTCCCGCTATGGGCCGGACAGACCCTAATGAAAAACTGTTTTTT. The full variable domain, rest sourced from reference TRBV27 and TRBJ1-4, is EAQVTQNPRYLITVTGKKLTVTCSQNMNHEYMSWYRQDPGLGLRQIYYSMNVEVTDKGDVPEGYKVSRKEKRNFPLILESPSPNQTSLYFCASSPAMGRTDPNEKLFFGSGTQLSVL.

The rearrangement links TRBV9 to TRBJ1-1, with TRBD1 as a possible D gene (6 bases). The CDR3 loop spans 15 amino acids. Trimming shortened V by 0 bases and J by 0 bases, and 9 bases separated the two germline ends. CDR1 and CDR2 from the germline V gene are SGDLS and YYNGEE. The CDR3 region is CASSVVQGVNTEAFF. The DNA for the CDR3 is TGTGCCAGCAGCGTAGTACAGGGTGTGAACACTGAAGCTTTCTTT.

V usage is TRBV7-9 and J usage is TRBJ2-3; D not resolved. The ends were cut back, 2 bases at V and 4 bases at J, with 7 bases in the middle. This CDR3 has 13 residues. The germline V gene has CDR1 SEHNR and CDR2 FQNEAQ (reference sequence). Here the CDR3 reads CASSLSSPDTQYF. CDR3 sequence (DNA): TGTGCCAGCAGCTTATCGTCCCCAGATACGCAGTATTTT.

V is TRBV10-1 and J is TRBJ2-3; D is possibly TRBD2 (6 bases). The CDR3 has 16 residues. Germline V gives CDR1 WNHNN, CDR2 SYGVQD (reference sequence). Trimming cost V 3 bases and J 5 bases, with 18 bases left between them. CDR3 bases: TGCGCCAGCAGTGACGCCGGTGGAGGGGTGGGAGATACGCAGTATTTT. Protein: CASSDAGGGVGDTQYF.

The chain is built from TRBV28 and TRBJ2-7, with D possibly matching TRBD1 (6 bases). Trimming removed 5 bases at V and 3 bases at J, with 14 bases between. The CDR3 contains 14 residues. Germline V gene lookup returns CDR1 MDHEN and CDR2 SYDVKM. CDR3 sequence (DNA): TGTGCCAGCAGTGGATACAGGGAGATCTACGAGCAGTACTTC. It yields the protein CASSGYREIYEQYF.

The chain combines TRBV29-1 with TRBJ2-3; D perhaps matches TRBD2 (5 bases). This CDR3 has 12 amino acids. The V gene's germline CDR1 is SQVTM and CDR2 ANQGSEA. Trimming removed 8 bases from V and 2 bases from J, with 11 bases in between. The CDR3 loop reads CSLRAATDTQYF. The CDR3 bases are TGCAGCCTGCGGGCAGCCACAGATACGCAGTATTTT.

The V gene is TRBV4-1, the J gene TRBJ2-2, with TRBD2 matching 7 bases. CDR1 MGHRA and CDR2 YSYEKL come from the germline V gene. V lost 0 bases, J lost 4 bases, and 8 bases stayed unmatched. The CDR3 covers 17 residues. CDR3 in amino acids: CASSQERASGSTGELFF. CDR3 DNA: TGCGCCAGCAGCCAAGAGAGGGCTAGCGGCAGCACCGGGGAGCTGTTTTTT.

This clone has only a few counts. The genes are TRBV11-3 and TRBJ1-1; D uncertain. Per the germline V gene, CDR1 is SGHNT and CDR2 is YENEEA. This CDR3 has 13 amino acids. Trimming took off 2 bases at V and 3 bases at J, with 7 bases between the two ends. The CDR3 DNA is TGTGCCAGCAGCTTATTCCAGGACACTGAAGCTTTCTTT. Translation gives CASSLFQDTEAFF.

This clone has just a few counts. The V and J genes are TRBV18 and TRBJ2-2, with a tentative D call TRBD2 (5 bases). V was clipped by 3 bases and J by 2 bases, with 7 bases between them. CDR1 is KGHSH and CDR2 is LQKENI in the germline V gene. The CDR3 extends over 14 amino acids. The CDR3 region has the DNA TGTGCCAGCTCACCCGGGATTAACACCGGGGAGCTGTTTTTT. Its translation: CASSPGINTGELFF. Based on the CDR3 plus reference TRBV18 and TRBJ2-2, the full variable domain is NAGVMQNPRHLVRRRGQEARLRCSPMKGHSHVYWYRQLPEEGLKFMVYLQKENIIDESGMPKERFSAEFPKEGPSILRIQQVVRGDSAAYFCASSPGINTGELFFGEGSRLTVL.

The chain carries TRBV19 and TRBJ1-1, with 11 bases lining up with TRBD1. V shed 3 bases and J 3 bases; nucleotides not matched to a gene: 0. Germline loops: CDR1 LNHDA, CDR2 SQIVND (reference sequence). There are 14 residues in the CDR3. CDR3 sequence: CASSMDRGHTEAFF. Written as DNA, the CDR3 is TGTGCCAGTAGTATGGACAGGGGGCACACTGAAGCTTTCTTT.

This clone occurred a few times. The chain joins TRBV10-3 to TRBJ2-2, with 10 bases aligning to TRBD1. Germline V gives CDR1 ENHRY, CDR2 SYGVKD. The CDR3 totals 15 residues. V was clipped by 5 bases and J by 4 bases; unmatched bases: 4. In DNA, the CDR3 is TGTGCCATCAGTCCCGGACAGGGGGGCACCGGGGAGCTGTTTTTT. It is translated as CAISPGQGGTGELFF.

This chain uses TRBV10-3 with TRBJ1-1; 9 bases are a match to TRBD1. The CDR3 spans 14 residues. The ends lost 6 bases at V and 1 base at J; junction bases unmatched: 3. Per germline, CDR1 ENHRY and CDR2 SYGVKD. CDR3 region: CAIRLGQGNTEAFF. CDR3 nucleotides: TGTGCCATCAGACTGGGACAGGGGAACACTGAAGCTTTCTTT.

The V and J genes are TRBV9 and TRBJ2-1, with D maybe TRBD1 (6 bases). Per germline, CDR1 SGDLS and CDR2 YYNGEE. This CDR3 contains 19 residues. V shed 4 bases and J shed 9 bases, with 32 bases lying between them. CDR3 loop: CASSPRPGVGAVLTVEQFF. The CDR3 bases are TGTGCCAGCAGCCCACGACCAGGGGTCGGGGCCGTCCTTACAGTTGAGCAGTTCTTC.

This rearrangement joins TRBV6-1 to TRBJ2-5, with TRBD2 matching over 7 bases. This CDR3 is 14 amino acids long. J gave up 2 bases and V 11 bases, and 11 bases lay outside the gene matches. The germline gives CDR1 MNHNS, CDR2 SASEGT. The CDR3 reads CAGEGENLQETQYF. The CDR3 DNA reads as TGTGCCGGGGAGGGAGAGAACCTACAAGAGACCCAGTACTTC.

This clone was counted once. The chain joins TRBV6-5 to TRBJ1-5; D perhaps matches TRBD1 (5 bases). The length of the CDR3 is 11 residues. Trimming cost V 7 bases and J 4 bases, with 5 bases left between them. Germline CDR1 MNHEY, CDR2 SVGAGI. As DNA, the CDR3 is TGTGCCAGCAAGGGGAATCAGCCCCAGCATTTT. Protein sequence: CASKGNQPQHF.

Here the CDR3 reads CASRQGSQPQHF. CDR3 DNA: TGTGCCAGCAGACAGGGGAGTCAGCCCCAGCATTTT. J is TRBJ1-5 and V is TRBV28; 7 bases match TRBD1. This CDR3 contains 12 residues. Germline-derived CDR1 and CDR2 are MDHEN and SYDVKM. Trimming removed 6 bases from V and 6 bases from J; junction bases left unmatched: 2.

The chain has TRBV10-3 and TRBJ2-1; 8 positions agree with TRBD2. V dropped 8 bases and J dropped 8; count of bases not matched to a gene: 8. The germline V gene has CDR1 ENHRY and CDR2 SYGVKD. The CDR3 spans 13 residues. The CDR3 is CAIGTSRSDEQFF. CDR3 DNA: TGTGCCATCGGGACTAGTAGATCTGATGAGCAGTTCTTC.

This sequence joins TRBV6-1 and TRBJ2-7; 7 nucleotides align to TRBD1. V was pared by 5 bases and J by 1 base, with 5 bases of the junction left unmatched. Germline-derived CDR1 and CDR2 are MNHNS and SASEGT. This CDR3 is built from 14 residues. The CDR3 loop reads CASSPRDSSYEQYF. As DNA, the CDR3 is TGTGCCAGCAGTCCCCGGGACAGTTCCTACGAGCAGTACTTC.

The chain has TRBV29-1 and TRBJ2-1, with TRBD2 matching over 7 bases. V shed 1 base and J 0 bases; nucleotides not matched to a gene: 9. CDR3 length: 17 amino acids. Germline V gives CDR1 SQVTM, CDR2 ANQGSEA. The CDR3 region is CSVEVYWGGSSYNEQFF. CDR3 in DNA: TGCAGCGTTGAAGTCTATTGGGGCGGGAGCTCCTACAATGAGCAGTTCTTC.

This clone was found a few times. The chain recombines TRBV7-8 with TRBJ1-2; maybe TRBD1 (5 bases). The germline V gene encodes CDR1 SGHVS and CDR2 FQNEAQ. There are 14 residues in the CDR3. Trimming removed 2 bases from V and 8 bases from J, with 15 bases in between. The CDR3 spells CASSLQEQVGGYTF. The DNA of the CDR3 is TGTGCCAGCAGCTTACAGGAACAGGTTGGGGGCTACACCTTC. Together with reference TRBV7-8 and TRBJ1-2, the CDR3 gives the full variable domain: GAGVSQSPRYKVAKRGQDVALRCDPISGHVSLFWYQQALGQGPEFLTYFQNEAQLDKSGLPSDRFFAERPEGSVSTLKIQRTQQEDSAVYLCASSLQEQVGGYTFGSGTRLTVV.

This sequence joins TRBV2 and TRBJ1-3; 7 bases fit TRBD1. The CDR3 runs to 14 residues. In germline, CDR1 is SNHLY, CDR2 FYNNEI. V was clipped by 6 bases and J by 4 bases; unmatched bases: 6. The CDR3 protein is CASRSGTAGNTIYF. In nucleotides, the CDR3 is TGTGCCAGCAGATCCGGGACAGCCGGAAACACCATATATTTT.